This T cell receptor (beta chain) came from a study of early T cells in non-severe SARS-CoV-2 infection. Germline V gene sequence: CDR1 SGHRS, CDR2 YFSETQ. The CDR3 contains 15 residues. V trimming: 0 bases; J trimming: 2 bases; junction bases outside the gene matches: 5. Unique molecular identifier tags were affixed to discrete cDNA molecules. TCRdb re-called the 5' RACE reads with MiXCR, one entry per CDR3 protein. The sample shows more than 80,000 distinct CDR3 sequences, approximately 9.9% of them seen only once. The chain employs TRBV5-1 and TRBJ2-7; 7 nucleotides match TRBD1. Sequenced material: whole blood. The TCR originated in an adult who was a healthcare worker with PCR-confirmed SARS-CoV-2 infection or an uninfected control (not recorded which). The CDR3: CASSLGQGPPYEQYF. Written as DNA, the CDR3 is TGCGCCAGCAGCTTGGGACAGGGTCCTCCCTACGAGCAGTACTTC.